A selection of T cell receptor beta chains follows, all from one sample in a study of blood T cell repertoires in COVID-19. Here immunoSEQ multiplex PCR was the method, and the copy in TCRdb shows in-frame clones only, minus some. The sample carries approximately 260,000 clones, about 88% recorded once. Input material: peripheral blood. Receptors originate from a woman in her forties who had recovered from COVID-19. Each CDR3 is given with its conserved first and last residue. A D gene is named only where the DNA matches it firmly. The size entry is marked missing in some rows and otherwise reads once, few, many or a size class.

cdr3_nt	cdr3_aa	j_call	clone_size	d_call	v_call
TGTGCCAGCAGCTCTCCCGCCAATTCCGTGGCAGGGGTGGGTCAGCCCCAGCATTTT	CASSSPANSVAGVGQPQHF	TRBJ1-5	once	-	TRBV7-2
TGTGCCAGCAGGAGGCCGGGACAGAGCTCCTACGAGCAGTACTTC	CASRRPGQSSYEQYF	TRBJ2-7	-	TRBD1	TRBV2
TGTGCCAGTAGTATACCCTCTTTCGTGGGAGATAGCAATCAGCCCCAGCATTTT	CASSIPSFVGDSNQPQHF	TRBJ1-5	few	-	TRBV19
TGTGCCAGCAGCCGGGGGACAGACCGTAACTATGGCTACACCTTC	CASSRGTDRNYGYTF	TRBJ1-2	-	TRBD1	TRBV6-5
TGTGCCTGGAGTGTACTGCGAGGGGGCAAAAACATTCAGTACTTC	CAWSVLRGGKNIQYF	TRBJ2-4	-	-	TRBV30
TGTGCCAGCAGCTTAGGACTAGTCAGGGGGTACAAGGGCAATGAGCAGTTCTTC	CASSLGLVRGYKGNEQFF	TRBJ2-1	-	-	TRBV11-2
TGTGCCAGCAGCTTAAGCCCCTACGGAGATGGAAACACCATATATTTT	CASSLSPYGDGNTIYF	TRBJ1-3	once	-	TRBV7-2
TGTGCCAGTAGTATAGACCGCAAGGTCCCCCTCGGGATGCCCATATATTTT	CASSIDRKVPLGMPIYF	TRBJ1-3	-	-	TRBV19
TGTGCCAGCAGCTTAGTCCCGGCAGGGGCCGGGGTTCAGCCCCAGCATTTT	CASSLVPAGAGVQPQHF	TRBJ1-5	-	-	TRBV7-6
TGTGCCAGCAGCTTGAGCGGGGGATCCTACGAGCAGTACTTC	CASSLSGGSYEQYF	TRBJ2-7	once	TRBD2	TRBV7-2
TGTGCCAGTAGTATAAACGGACTAGCAGATACGCAGTATTTT	CASSINGLADTQYF	TRBJ2-3	-	TRBD2	TRBV19
TGTGCCAGCAGTCCCACAGGGGGCTTCAATCAGCCCCAGCATTTT	CASSPTGGFNQPQHF	TRBJ1-5	-	TRBD1	TRBV27
TGTGCCACCAGTGACGCGGGAGTCCGCTACAATGAGCAGTTCTTC	CATSDAGVRYNEQFF	TRBJ2-1	-	TRBD2	TRBV24-1
TGTGCCAGCAGCCTCGGCGGGGTGGGCTATGGCTACACCTTC	CASSLGGVGYGYTF	TRBJ1-2	-	-	TRBV7-2
TGTGCCATCAGTGAAGGAGGGACAGGGGATGTAGATACGCAGTATTTT	CAISEGGTGDVDTQYF	TRBJ2-3	-	TRBD1	TRBV10-3
TGTGCCAGCAGCCCGGACAACTCCTACGAGCAGTACTTC	CASSPDNSYEQYF	TRBJ2-7	-	-	TRBV9
TGTGCCAGTAGTCCCCGGACAGGGGGCAATCAGCCCCAGCATTTT	CASSPRTGGNQPQHF	TRBJ1-5	-	TRBD1	TRBV19
TGTGCCAGTAGTATAGCCCCTATACAGGGATTTGCGAAAAACATTCAGTACTTC	CASSIAPIQGFAKNIQYF	TRBJ2-4	once	-	TRBV19
TGTGCCAGCAGCCCAACTAGTAGTGAGCAGTTCTTC	CASSPTSSEQFF	TRBJ2-1	-	-	TRBV7-2
TGTGCCAGCAGCTCAAGGGGGGGATATTCACCCCTCCACTTT	CASSSRGGYSPLHF	TRBJ1-6	once	-	TRBV5-4
TGTGCCAGCAGTTATCTATCGTGGGAGCAGTACTTC	CASSYLSWEQYF	TRBJ2-7	-	-	TRBV6-2/TRBV6-3
TGCGCCAGCAGCGACCCCGGGACAGGGCCTCGGGAGCAGTACTTC	CASSDPGTGPREQYF	TRBJ2-7	-	TRBD1	TRBV5-1
TGCGCCAGCAGCTTGACGGCCTACGAGCAGTACTTC	CASSLTAYEQYF	TRBJ2-7	few	-	TRBV5-1
TGTGCCAGCAGCTTAATTTTTAGCTCCTACAATGAGCAGTTCTTC	CASSLIFSSYNEQFF	TRBJ2-1	-	-	TRBV7-3
TGTGCCAGCAGTAAGGACAGGGGATACAATGAGCAGTTCTTC	CASSKDRGYNEQFF	TRBJ2-1	-	TRBD1	TRBV5-6
TGTGCCAGTAGTAACTTCCGGGGCGAGCAGTACTTC	CASSNFRGEQYF	TRBJ2-7	-	-	TRBV19
TGTGCCAGCAGTTACCGGACCGGGACAGGGTATGATGGCTACACCTTC	CASSYRTGTGYDGYTF	TRBJ1-2	-	TRBD1	TRBV6-5
TGTGCCAGCAGCACGCATACCGGGACAGGGGGCGTCTATGGCTACACCTTC	CASSTHTGTGGVYGYTF	TRBJ1-2	-	-	TRBV21-1
TGTGCCAGCAGTTTATCTTTCGGAGAGACCCAGTACTTC	CASSLSFGETQYF	TRBJ2-5	-	-	TRBV27